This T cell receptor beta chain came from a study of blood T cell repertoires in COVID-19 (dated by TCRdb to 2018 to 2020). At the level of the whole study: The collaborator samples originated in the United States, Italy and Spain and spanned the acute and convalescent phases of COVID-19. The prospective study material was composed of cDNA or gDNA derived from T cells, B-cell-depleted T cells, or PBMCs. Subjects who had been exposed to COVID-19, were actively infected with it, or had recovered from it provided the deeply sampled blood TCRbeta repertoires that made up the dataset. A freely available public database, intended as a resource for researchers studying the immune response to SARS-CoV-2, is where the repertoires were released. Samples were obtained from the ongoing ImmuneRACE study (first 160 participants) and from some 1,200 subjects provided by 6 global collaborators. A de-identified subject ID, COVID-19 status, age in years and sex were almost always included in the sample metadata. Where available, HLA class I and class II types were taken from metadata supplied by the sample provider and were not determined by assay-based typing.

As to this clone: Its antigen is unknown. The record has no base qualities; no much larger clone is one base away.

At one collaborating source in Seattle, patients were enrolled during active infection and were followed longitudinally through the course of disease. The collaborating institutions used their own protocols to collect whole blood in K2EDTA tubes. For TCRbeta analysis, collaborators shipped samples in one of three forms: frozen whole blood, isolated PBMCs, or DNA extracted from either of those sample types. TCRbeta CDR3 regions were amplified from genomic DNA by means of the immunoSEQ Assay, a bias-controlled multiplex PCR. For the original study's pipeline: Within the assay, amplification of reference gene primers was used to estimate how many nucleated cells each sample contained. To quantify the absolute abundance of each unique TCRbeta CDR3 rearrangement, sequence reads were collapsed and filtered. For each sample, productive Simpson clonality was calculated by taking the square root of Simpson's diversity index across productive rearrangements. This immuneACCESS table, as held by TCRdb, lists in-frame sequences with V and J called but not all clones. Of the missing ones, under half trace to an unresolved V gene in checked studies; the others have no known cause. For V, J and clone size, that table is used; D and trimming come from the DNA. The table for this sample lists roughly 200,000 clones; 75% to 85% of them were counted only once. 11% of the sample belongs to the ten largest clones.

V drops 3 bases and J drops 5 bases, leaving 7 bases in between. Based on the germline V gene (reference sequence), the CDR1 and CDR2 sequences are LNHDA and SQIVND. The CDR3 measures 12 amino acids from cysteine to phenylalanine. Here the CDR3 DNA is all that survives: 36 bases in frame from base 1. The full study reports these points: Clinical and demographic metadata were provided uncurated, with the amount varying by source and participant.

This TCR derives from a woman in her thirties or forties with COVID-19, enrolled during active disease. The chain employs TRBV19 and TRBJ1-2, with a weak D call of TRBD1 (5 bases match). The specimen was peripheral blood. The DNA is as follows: TGTGCCAGTAGTATTAAGGGGTATGGCTACACCTTC. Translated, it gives CASSIKGYGYTF.